The 4 T cell receptor beta chains listed next were all sequenced from one sample in a study of CD8+CD57+ T cells in acquired aplastic anemia. CDR3 and TCR beta VDJ profiling relied on genomic DNA as the template. MiXCR, run by TCRdb on the reads, gives a single entry per CDR3 protein. The sample has fewer than 250,000 distinct CDR3 sequences; roughly half are singletons. The sample comprised sorted CD4+, CD8+, or CD8+CD57+ T cells (not recorded which) from PBMCs. Source of these receptors: a human donor in good health, serving as a control.

This clonotype has a count of ten or more. The chain links TRBV5-8 to TRBJ2-7; the D gene is possibly TRBD1 (6 bases). From germline, CDR1 is SGHTS and CDR2 YDEGEE. V was clipped by 4 bases and J by 2 bases, with 10 bases between them. This CDR3 spans 13 amino acids. The CDR3 here is CASSITGTYEQYF. The CDR3 region has the DNA TGTGCCAGCAGCATTACAGGGACCTACGAGCAGTACTTC.

This sequence joins TRBV2 and TRBJ1-2; D ambiguous. Trimming removed 7 bases from V and 4 bases from J, with 19 bases in between. This CDR3 region has 15 residues. Germline CDR1 SNHLY, CDR2 FYNNEI. The CDR3 here is CASNSEARTSYGYTF. The CDR3 DNA reads TGTGCCAGCAATTCAGAGGCACGGACGAGCTATGGCTACACCTTC. Looking up the rest from reference TRBV2 and TRBJ1-2 gives the full variable domain: EPEVTQTPSHQVTQMGQEVILRCVPISNHLYFYWYRQILGQKVEFLVSFYNNEISEKSEIFDDQFSVERPDGSNFTLKIRSTKLEDSAMYFCASNSEARTSYGYTFGSGTRLTVV.

This rearrangement joins TRBV6-4 to TRBJ2-1, with 9 bases identical to TRBD2. The CDR3 totals 13 residues. Germline values: CDR1 MRHNA, CDR2 SNTAGT. V shed 10 bases, J shed 5 bases, and the junction held 6 bases outside the gene matches. CDR3 coding DNA: TGTGCCACCCGACTAGCGGAACACAATGAGCAGTTCTTC. Amino acid sequence: CATRLAEHNEQFF.

This clonotype appeared many times. V usage is TRBV20-1 and J usage is TRBJ2-5; possibly TRBD2 for D (5 bases). The CDR3 sequence is 15 residues long. Per germline, CDR1 DFQATT and CDR2 SNEGSKA (reference sequence). The ends were cut back, 3 bases at V and 2 bases at J, with 16 bases in the middle. CDR3 protein: CSARRATEVQETQYF. The CDR3 DNA sequence: TGCAGTGCTAGGAGGGCAACCGAAGTTCAAGAGACCCAGTACTTC.